Listed below are T cell receptor beta chains from one sample, sequenced in a study of OX40 agonist ivuxolimab in advanced cancers. Clones were read by immunoSEQ multiplex PCR, and TCRdb kept only the in-frame ones, dropping some. Of 75,000 to 95,000 clones listed, 75% to 90% are singletons. The input for sequencing was CD4+ or CD8+ T cells sorted from blood, taken in a trial of the OX40 agonist ivuxolimab. The source of these receptors is an adult with an advanced solid tumor such as melanoma, head and neck, liver or kidney cancer. CDR3s leave out the opening cysteine and the closing phenylalanine or tryptophan. The order of the fields is D gene, V gene, J gene, CDR3 protein. The D gene is left open where the match is weak.

NA,TRBV5-1,TRBJ2-5,ASSFALRDQETQY
TRBD1,TRBV5-1,TRBJ2-3,ASSPGQGTDTQY
NA,TRBV9,TRBJ2-5,ASSVGGGTETQY
NA,TRBV11-3,TRBJ2-3,ASSLSGSTDTQY
NA,TRBV7-9,TRBJ1-2,ASSLGPSKGYT
NA,TRBV25-1,TRBJ2-1,ASSESRGMGQRNNEQF
NA,TRBV29-1,TRBJ2-7,SVSLSNYEQY
NA,TRBV25-1,TRBJ1-6,ASSEARGNSPLH
NA,TRBV19,TRBJ2-3,ASERQGLDTQY
TRBD1,TRBV18,TRBJ1-2,ASSFGTGDINYGYT
TRBD2,TRBV30,TRBJ2-1,AWSVAGPNEQF
TRBD1,TRBV19,TRBJ1-3,ASNRGGGNTIY
NA,TRBV27,TRBJ1-2,ASSGGYYGYT
TRBD2,TRBV5-1,TRBJ2-5,ASSLGLREGRETQY
TRBD1,TRBV27,TRBJ2-6,ASSPRGQGKSSGANVLT
NA,TRBV19,TRBJ2-5,ASSIVFPGAETQY
NA,TRBV6-5,TRBJ1-4,ASSYRPRAPNEKLF
TRBD2,TRBV7-8,TRBJ2-3,ASSPGTSGTTSTDTQY
NA,TRBV7-6,TRBJ2-7,ASSLRGGHEQY
NA,TRBV9,TRBJ1-1,ASSPETVNTEAF
NA,TRBV7-6,TRBJ1-1,ASSKQPTGPTEAF
NA,TRBV9,TRBJ2-3,ASRGSGTDTQY
TRBD1,TRBV5-1,TRBJ2-7,ASSLDGGTGSYEQY
TRBD1,TRBV7-9,TRBJ2-1,ASSLAGTGLKWSYNEQF
NA,TRBV2,TRBJ1-5,ASERGHVDQPQH
NA,TRBV15,TRBJ1-5,ATSSPGEMNQPQH
NA,TRBV9,TRBJ2-1,ASSVGGGGGTYNEQF
NA,TRBV6-1,TRBJ1-5,ASSPRRGGDQPQH
TRBD2,TRBV27,TRBJ2-7,ASSRPGGNEQY
NA,TRBV5-4,TRBJ2-6,ASSLGLSGANVLT
TRBD1,TRBV29-1,NA,SVERQGAYEQY
NA,TRBV27,TRBJ1-6,ASSLVNSPLH
NA,TRBV4-2,TRBJ1-6,ASSQDKGMGNSPLH
TRBD1,TRBV6-1,TRBJ1-1,ASSGQGIQNTEAF
NA,TRBV5-1,TRBJ1-1,ASSRQSASPQAF
NA,TRBV19,TRBJ2-5,ASTSGLGRQETQY
NA,TRBV13,TRBJ1-1,ASSSPTSLNTEAF
TRBD2,TRBV19,TRBJ2-1,ASSIWLAARDNYNEQF
NA,TRBV7-8,TRBJ2-1,ASSQETMSRNEQF
NA,TRBV6-1,TRBJ1-1,ASQATSSNTEAF
NA,TRBV5-1,TRBJ2-1,ASSLGGTSTQYEQF
NA,TRBV4-3,TRBJ2-1,ASSQTNEQF
TRBD2,TRBV11-2,TRBJ2-3,ASSQRTSGKDTQY
NA,TRBV18,TRBJ2-6,ASSPQDFGLLWANVLT
TRBD1,TRBV25-1,TRBJ1-1,ATRTGENTEAF
NA,TRBV7-2,TRBJ2-2,ASSLTGMATGELF
TRBD1,TRBV2,TRBJ2-7,ASTGQGRFGEQY
TRBD2,TRBV27,TRBJ2-7,ASSSSGSWYEQY
NA,TRBV9,TRBJ2-1,ASSPTGYNEQF
TRBD1,TRBV27,TRBJ1-2,ASMQGAGGYT
TRBD1,TRBV30,TRBJ1-5,AWSVGQGGNQPQH
TRBD2,TRBV28,TRBJ2-3,ASSLPAGGTDTQY
TRBD1,TRBV5-4,TRBJ1-1,ASSLGGQMNTEAF
NA,TRBV2,TRBJ2-7,ASRGYEQY
TRBD1,TRBV19,TRBJ1-1,ASTPGADRPNTEAF
NA,TRBV7-9,TRBJ2-1,ASSSQVDMNEQF
NA,TRBV15,TRBJ2-5,ATRREGDVRETQY
TRBD2,TRBV6-5,TRBJ2-7,ASSYSIGGGEEQY
TRBD1,TRBV5-1,TRBJ2-3,ASSPGRDSVDTQY
NA,TRBV7-2,TRBJ2-1,ASSLLGGNLNNEQF